Listed here is a single T cell receptor beta chain. The germline gives CDR1 SGHAT, CDR2 FQNNGV. The CDR3 totals 16 residues. The ends lost 6 bases at V and 6 bases at J; junction bases unmatched: 15. Data came from immunoSEQ multiplex PCR; TCRdb stores just in-frame clones and leaves some out. The table records about 660,000 clones, roughly 88% of them present only once. The source of the sample is a study of shared T cell receptors in the human thymus. The same sample was also used in a study of human thymus T cells. From that second work: Thymus pieces cut out during corrective heart surgery were the tissue that was used. Thymic and blood repertoires appeared to carry a bias in their V and J gene usage. Related research reported highly overlapping thymic repertoires among unrelated individuals.

The chain employs TRBV11-2 and TRBJ2-7; 9 positions match TRBD1. The clonotype comes from a boy in the first two years of life with a congenital heart defect. Sequenced: thymocytes. CDR3 nucleotide sequence: TGTGCCAGCAGGTTGCGCTTTCCCGGGACAGGGACCGAGCAGTACTTC. It codes for CASRLRFPGTGTEQYF.